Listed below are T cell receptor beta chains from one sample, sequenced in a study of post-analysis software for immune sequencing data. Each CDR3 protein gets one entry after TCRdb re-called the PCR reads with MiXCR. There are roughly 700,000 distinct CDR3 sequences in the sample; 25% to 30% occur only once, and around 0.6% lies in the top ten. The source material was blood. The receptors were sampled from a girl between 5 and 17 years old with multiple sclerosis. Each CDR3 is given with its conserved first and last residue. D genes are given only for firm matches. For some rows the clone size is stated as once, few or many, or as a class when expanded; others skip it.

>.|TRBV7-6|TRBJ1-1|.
CASSTTGTENTEAFF
TGTGCCAGCAGCACTACAGGGACGGAGAACACTGAAGCTTTCTTT
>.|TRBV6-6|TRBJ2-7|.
CASSPRDTSYEQYF
TGTGCCAGCAGTCCCCGGGACACCTCCTACGAGCAGTACTTC
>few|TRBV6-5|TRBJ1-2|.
CASSYSLTAGPHGYTF
TGTGCCAGCAGTTACTCTTTAACCGCTGGGCCCCATGGCTACACCTTC
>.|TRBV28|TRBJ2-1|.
CASSIGTTGYEQFF
TGTGCCAGCAGTATCGGGACAACCGGATATGAGCAGTTCTTC
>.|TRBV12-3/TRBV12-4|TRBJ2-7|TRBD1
CASSFGQGGSEQYF
TGTGCCAGCAGTTTTGGACAGGGTGGTTCCGAGCAGTACTTC
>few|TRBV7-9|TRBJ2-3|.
CASRHAGAASTDTQYF
TGTGCCAGCAGACACGCCGGGGCAGCCAGCACAGATACGCAGTATTTT
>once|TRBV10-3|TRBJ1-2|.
CAIRERDNYGYTF
TGTGCCATCAGGGAACGGGACAACTATGGCTACACCTTC
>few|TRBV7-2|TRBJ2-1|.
CASSLGPGGPNEQFF
TGTGCCAGCAGCTTAGGGCCCGGGGGACCCAATGAGCAGTTCTTC
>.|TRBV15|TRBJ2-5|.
CATSRDQGEETQYF
TGTGCCACCAGCAGAGATCAAGGGGAAGAGACCCAGTACTTC
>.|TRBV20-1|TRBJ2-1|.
CSVTYDRLRGEQFF
TGCAGTGTTACCTATGACAGGCTCCGGGGTGAGCAGTTCTTC
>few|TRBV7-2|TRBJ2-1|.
CASSLRLPSSYNEQFF
TGTGCCAGCAGCCTACGCTTGCCCTCCTCCTACAATGAGCAGTTCTTC
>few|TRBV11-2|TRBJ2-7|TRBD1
CASSSIDRVSYEQYF
TGTGCCAGCAGCTCGATCGACAGGGTTTCCTACGAGCAGTACTTC
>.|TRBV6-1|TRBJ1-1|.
CALRGVSSSTEAFF
TGTGCACTAAGAGGAGTTTCTAGTAGCACTGAAGCTTTCTTT
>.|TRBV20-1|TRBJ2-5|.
CSASLQGVDETQYF
TGCAGTGCTAGTTTACAGGGAGTGGATGAGACCCAGTACTTC
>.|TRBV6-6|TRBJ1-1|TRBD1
CASSYSGQGAEAFF
TGTGCCAGCAGTTACTCTGGGCAGGGGGCTGAAGCTTTCTTT